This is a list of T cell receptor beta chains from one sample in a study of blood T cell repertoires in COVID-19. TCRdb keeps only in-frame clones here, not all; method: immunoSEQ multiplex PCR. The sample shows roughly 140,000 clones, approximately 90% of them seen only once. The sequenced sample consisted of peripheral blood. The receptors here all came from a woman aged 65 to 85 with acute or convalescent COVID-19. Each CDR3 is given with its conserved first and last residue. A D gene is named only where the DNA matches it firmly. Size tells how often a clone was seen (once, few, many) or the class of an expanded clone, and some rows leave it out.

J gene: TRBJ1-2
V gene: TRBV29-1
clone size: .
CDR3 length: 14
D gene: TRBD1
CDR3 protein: CSVPGGTGFYGYTF
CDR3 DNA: TGCAGCGTCCCCGGGGGGACAGGGTTCTATGGCTACACCTTC

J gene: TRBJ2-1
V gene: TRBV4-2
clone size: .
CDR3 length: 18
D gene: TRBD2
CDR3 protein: CASSQEGLAGGRYNEQFF
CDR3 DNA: TGTGCCAGCAGCCAGGAGGGACTAGCGGGGGGGCGATACAATGAGCAGTTCTTC

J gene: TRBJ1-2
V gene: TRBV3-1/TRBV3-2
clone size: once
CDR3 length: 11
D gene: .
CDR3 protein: CASSQRYGYTF
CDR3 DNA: TGTGCCAGCAGCCAACGGTATGGCTACACCTTC

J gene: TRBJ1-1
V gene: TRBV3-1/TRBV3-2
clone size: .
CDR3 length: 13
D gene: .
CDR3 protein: CASSQDETAKAFF
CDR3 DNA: TGTGCCAGCAGCCAAGATGAGACAGCTAAAGCTTTCTTT

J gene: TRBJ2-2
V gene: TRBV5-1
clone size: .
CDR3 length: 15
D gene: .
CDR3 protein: CASSLEGGSTGELFF
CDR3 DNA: TGCGCCAGCAGCTTGGAGGGAGGTTCCACCGGGGAGCTGTTTTTT

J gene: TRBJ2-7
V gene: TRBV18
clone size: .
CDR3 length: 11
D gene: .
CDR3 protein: CASSPQEEQYF
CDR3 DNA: TGTGCCAGCTCACCCCAGGAAGAGCAGTACTTC

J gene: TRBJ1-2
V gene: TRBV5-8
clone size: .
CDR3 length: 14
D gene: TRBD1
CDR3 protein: CASSLTNRGQGYTF
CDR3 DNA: TGTGCCAGCAGCTTAACTAACAGGGGGCAAGGCTACACCTTC

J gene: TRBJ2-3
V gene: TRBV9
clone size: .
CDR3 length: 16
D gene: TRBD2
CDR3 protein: CASSVAERGFADTQYF
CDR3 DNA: TGTGCCAGCAGCGTAGCCGAGCGGGGGTTCGCAGATACGCAGTATTTT

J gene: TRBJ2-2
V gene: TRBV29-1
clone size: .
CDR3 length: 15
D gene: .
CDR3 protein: CSVAFPRGGTGELFF
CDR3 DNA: TGCAGCGTTGCTTTTCCCAGGGGTGGCACCGGGGAGCTGTTTTTT

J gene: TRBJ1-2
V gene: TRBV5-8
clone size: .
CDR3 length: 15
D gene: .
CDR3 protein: CASSLVPGSGYGYTF
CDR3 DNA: TGTGCCAGCAGCTTGGTTCCAGGCTCGGGGTATGGCTACACCTTC

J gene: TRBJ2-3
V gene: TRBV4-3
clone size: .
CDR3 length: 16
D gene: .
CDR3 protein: CASSQDPFGVANTQYF
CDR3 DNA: TGCGCCAGCAGCCAAGACCCTTTCGGGGTCGCAAATACGCAGTATTTT

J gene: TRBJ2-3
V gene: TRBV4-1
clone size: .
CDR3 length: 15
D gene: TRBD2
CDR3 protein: CASSAPGLGSLTQYF
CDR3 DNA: TGCGCCAGCAGTGCCCCGGGACTAGGAAGCCTTACGCAGTATTTT

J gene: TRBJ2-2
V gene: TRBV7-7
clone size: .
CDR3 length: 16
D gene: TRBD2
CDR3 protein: CASSPRTSGGTGELFF
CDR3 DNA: TGTGCTAGCAGCCCCCGGACTAGCGGGGGGACCGGGGAGCTGTTTTTT

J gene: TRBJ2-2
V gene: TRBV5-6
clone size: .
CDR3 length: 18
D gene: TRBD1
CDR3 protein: CASSAPGQGPFRAGELFF
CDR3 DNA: TGTGCCAGCAGCGCACCGGGACAGGGGCCCTTTCGGGCCGGGGAGCTGTTTTTT

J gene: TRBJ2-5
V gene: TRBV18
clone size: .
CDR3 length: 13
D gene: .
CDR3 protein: CASSRAGEETQYF
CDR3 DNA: TGTGCCAGCTCACGCGCCGGGGAAGAGACCCAGTACTTC